This T cell receptor beta chain was captured in a study of OX40 agonist ivuxolimab in advanced cancers. Turning to the study itself: Patients in dose escalation had liver, melanoma, kidney or head and neck cancers. A male proportion of 82.7% was recorded, with mean age around 60 years and range roughly 23 to 79.

The method was immunoSEQ multiplex PCR; TCRdb's version includes in-frame clones alone and lacks a portion of them. The table lists around 79,000 clones, about nine tenths of them singletons. As regards this clone: Its antigen is not identified.

There are 13 residues in the CDR3. Germline values: CDR1 SGHAT, CDR2 FQNNGV. Between the trimmed V and J ends, which lost 5 bases and 0 bases, there was a span of 7 bases. Overall study findings and caveats: Patients who responded partially at 0.1-3.0 mg/kg showed clonal expansion ranking among the lowest. CD8+ T cells were the subset that, on average, had more expanded clones than CD4+.

This TCR derives from an adult with an advanced solid tumor such as melanoma, head and neck, liver or kidney cancer. This sample comprised CD4+ or CD8+ T cells sorted from blood, obtained in a trial of the OX40 agonist ivuxolimab. The rearrangement uses TRBV11-2 and TRBJ2-5, with D maybe TRBD2 (5 bases). CDR3 sequence reads: CASSRGNQETQYF. For the CDR3, the DNA is TGTGCCAGCAGCCGAGGGAACCAAGAGACCCAGTACTTC.